One sample yielded the 8 T cell receptor beta chains listed below, sequenced in a study of control samples from healthy donors and cancer patients. TCRdb keeps only in-frame clones here, not all; method: immunoSEQ multiplex PCR. The sample lists roughly 120,000 clones, 75% to 90% occurring once. The sample comprised PBMCs. The receptor source for this set is a woman aged 45-59 years with colorectal cancer.

This chain connects TRBV2 to TRBJ1-4; D is possibly TRBD1 (6 bases). Per germline, CDR1 SNHLY and CDR2 FYNNEI. The ends were cut back, 7 bases at V and 3 bases at J, with 15 bases in the middle. This CDR3 has 15 amino acids. In DNA form, the CDR3 reads TGTGCCAGCACCGAGGGGGGGGCCCCTAATGAAAAACTGTTTTTT. It yields the protein CASTEGGAPNEKLFF.

The gene calls are TRBV9 and TRBJ1-1; TRBD1 matches at 10 bases. The CDR3 extends over 14 amino acids. V was pared by 6 bases and J by 13 bases, with 15 bases of the junction left unmatched. CDR1 is SGDLS and CDR2 is YYNGEE in the germline V gene. The CDR3: CASTQSSGQGMVFF. DNA of the CDR3: TGTGCCAGCACCCAAAGTTCGGGACAGGGGATGGTTTTCTTT.

The V call is TRBV29-1, the J call TRBJ2-3; 7 positions agree with TRBD1. CDR3 size: 15 residues. CDR1 is SQVTM, CDR2 ANQGSEA, per germline. Losses at the gene ends were 4 bases for V and 2 bases for J; bases not matched to a gene: 9. The chain's CDR3 is CSVAILQGITDTQYF. The CDR3 region has the DNA TGCAGCGTTGCTATTCTACAGGGGATCACAGATACGCAGTATTTT.

This sequence joins TRBV7-9 and TRBJ1-1; D is uncertain. CDR3 size: 15 residues. Trimming removed 2 bases from V and 5 bases from J, with 15 bases in between. Germline V lookup: CDR1 SEHNR, CDR2 FQNEAQ (reference sequence). The CDR3 region is CASSLMAQGSTEAFF. CDR3 sequence (DNA): TGTGCCAGCAGCTTAATGGCCCAAGGGAGTACTGAAGCTTTCTTT.

The gene calls are TRBV5-1 and TRBJ2-7; TRBD1 matches at 7 bases. Germline CDR1 reads SGHRS; CDR2 reads YFSETQ. The ends lost 4 bases at V and 1 base at J; junction bases unmatched: 8. The length of the CDR3 is 15 residues. The CDR3 is CASSAQGGWSYEQYF. Here the CDR3 DNA reads TGCGCCAGCAGCGCCCAAGGGGGCTGGTCCTACGAGCAGTACTTC.

This chain joins TRBV4-1 and TRBJ1-2; TRBD1 is a possible D gene (5 bases). This CDR3 region has 13 residues. V was clipped by 2 bases and J by 5 bases, with 9 bases between them. Germline CDR1 MGHRA, CDR2 YSYEKL. CDR3 DNA sequence: TGCGCCAGCAGCCAACGGGGGTCGTATGGCTACACCTTC. It encodes CASSQRGSYGYTF.

The rearrangement joins TRBV19 to TRBJ2-3, with TRBD2 identical over 8 bases. The germline V gene has CDR1 LNHDA and CDR2 SQIVND (reference sequence). The CDR3 consists of 15 residues. V was pared by 7 bases and J by 0 bases, with 6 bases of the junction left unmatched. The CDR3 protein is CASTLSGISTDTQYF. CDR3 coding DNA: TGTGCCAGTACCCTTAGCGGGATAAGCACAGATACGCAGTATTTT.

The chain joins TRBV5-1 to TRBJ1-3; no clear D. V lost 0 bases, J lost 1 base, and 2 bases lay in between. Germline-derived CDR1 and CDR2 are SGHRS and YFSETQ. The CDR3 loop spans 13 amino acids. CDR3 DNA: TGCGCCAGCAGCTTGGGGTCTGGAAACACCATATATTTT. This encodes CASSLGSGNTIYF.